The next 10 T cell receptor beta chains were all read from a single sample in a study of blood T cell repertoires in COVID-19. TCRdb keeps only in-frame clones here, not all; method: immunoSEQ multiplex PCR. The sample records fewer than 250,000 clones, 80% to 90% being singletons. Material: peripheral blood. These receptors all come from a man between 40 and 49 years old with acute or convalescent COVID-19.

The chain has TRBV5-1 and TRBJ1-5; D gene ambiguous. Germline-derived CDR1 and CDR2 are SGHRS and YFSETQ. Trimming took off 4 bases at V and 2 bases at J, with 13 bases between the two ends. The CDR3 covers 15 residues. The CDR3 coding sequence is TGCGCCAGCAGCCCTAACGCTGGAGGCAATCAGCCCCAGCATTTT. Translated, it gives CASSPNAGGNQPQHF.

J is TRBJ1-5 and V is TRBV9, with a possible D match to TRBD1 (5 bases). Trimming stripped 2 bases from V and 1 base from J, with 13 bases between. The CDR3 loop spans 16 amino acids. Germline V gene lookup returns CDR1 SGDLS and CDR2 YYNGEE. In DNA, the CDR3 is TGTGCCAGCAGCGTCGTAAGGGGCCGGAGCAATCAGCCCCAGCATTTT. The encoded protein is CASSVVRGRSNQPQHF.

This chain uses TRBV6-5 with TRBJ1-2; 8 bases map to TRBD1. V gave up 2 bases and J gave up 6 bases; unmatched junction bases: 8. The CDR3 runs 15 residues. The germline CDR1 and CDR2 sequences are MNHEY and SVGAGI. The CDR3, as DNA: TGTGCCAGCAGTTACGGATACTCAGGGGGCGATGGCTACACCTTC. Protein: CASSYGYSGGDGYTF.

This clone came up once. The chain uses TRBV28 and TRBJ2-7; 10 bases are a match to TRBD2. V lost 11 bases to trimming and J lost 5 bases; unmatched junction nucleotides: 12. The CDR3 extends over 14 amino acids. Germline V CDR1 and CDR2: MDHEN, SYDVKM. CDR3 region: CASTLAGRFDEQYF. For the CDR3, the DNA is TGTGCCTCCACACTAGCGGGGCGATTTGACGAGCAGTACTTC.

The rearrangement links TRBV5-1 to TRBJ1-2; D not resolved. CDR1 is SGHRS and CDR2 is YFSETQ in the germline V gene. The CDR3 loop spans 12 amino acids. V lost 4 bases and J lost 4, with 8 bases in between. The CDR3 loop is CASSKEGYGYTF. For the CDR3, the DNA is TGCGCCAGCAGCAAAGAGGGCTATGGCTACACCTTC.

The V and J genes are TRBV29-1 and TRBJ2-3; 7 bases agree with TRBD1. Germline CDR1 SQVTM, CDR2 ANQGSEA. V lost 7 bases and J lost 2; bases outside the gene matches: 9. The CDR3 totals 14 residues. This CDR3 reads CSAPQGTSTDTQYF. The DNA for the CDR3 is TGCAGCGCACCACAGGGGACCTCCACAGATACGCAGTATTTT.

J is TRBJ1-5 and V is TRBV27, with D perhaps matching TRBD1 (5 bases). The CDR3 extends over 14 amino acids. Germline V gives CDR1 MNHEY, CDR2 SMNVEV (reference sequence). V shed 6 bases and J shed 0 bases, with 9 bases lying between them. The chain's CDR3 is CASSQTDSNQPQHF. DNA for the CDR3: TGTGCCAGCAGCCAGACAGATAGCAATCAGCCCCAGCATTTT.

The rearrangement joins TRBV4-2 to TRBJ2-7, with D possibly TRBD2 on 6 matching bases. Germline V gene sequence: CDR1 LGHNA, CDR2 YNFKEQ. The CDR3 is made up of 13 amino acids. V lost 0 bases and J lost 4, with 7 bases in between. This CDR3 is CASSQEGLYEQYF. CDR3 nucleotide sequence: TGTGCCAGCAGCCAAGAGGGACTTTACGAGCAGTACTTC.

The chain employs TRBV5-5 and TRBJ1-3, with 10 bases aligning to TRBD1. Germline V lookup: CDR1 SGHKS, CDR2 YYEKEE (reference sequence). There are 15 residues in the CDR3. V lost 4 bases, J lost 3 bases, and 4 bases stayed unmatched. For the CDR3, the DNA is TGTGCCAGCAGCCCGAGGACAGGGGGTGGAAACACCATATATTTT. Protein product: CASSPRTGGGNTIYF.

The chain links TRBV6-2 or TRBV6-3 to TRBJ2-3; tentative D call: TRBD2 (6 bases). V was cut by 6 bases and J by 5 bases, with 15 bases left in between. CDR1 MNHEY and CDR2 SVGEGT come from the germline V gene. The CDR3 extends over 14 amino acids. CDR3 in DNA: TGTGCCAGCAGCCCCAGGTTCGGGGGAGATACGCAGTATTTT. Its translation: CASSPRFGGDTQYF.